The 28 T cell receptor beta chains listed next were all sequenced from one sample in a study of OX40 agonist ivuxolimab in advanced cancers. The method was immunoSEQ multiplex PCR; TCRdb's version includes in-frame clones alone and lacks a portion of them. The sample consists of 73,000 or so clones, 84% of them appearing once. The sample was CD4+ or CD8+ T cells sorted from blood, taken in a trial of the OX40 agonist ivuxolimab. These receptors originate from an adult with an advanced solid tumor such as melanoma, head and neck, liver or kidney cancer.

The chain joins TRBV11-2 to TRBJ2-3; 10 bases match TRBD1. Germline CDR1 is SGHAT and CDR2 is FQNNGV. The junction had 8 bases not matched to a gene; V was cut back by 4 bases and J by 1 base. This CDR3 comprises 17 residues. The CDR3 protein is CASSYRAGTGGTDTQYF. The DNA of the CDR3 is TGTGCCAGCAGCTATCGGGCCGGGACAGGGGGCACAGATACGCAGTATTTT.

The V gene is TRBV5-1, the J gene TRBJ2-7; 7 positions agree with TRBD1. Germline lookup yields CDR1 SGHRS and CDR2 YFSETQ. With 0 bases clipped from V and 4 bases from J, the junction kept 7 bases outside the gene matches. The CDR3 contains 15 residues. The CDR3 DNA reads as TGCGCCAGCAGCTTGGGTGACAGGGTGGATTACGAGCAGTACTTC. It encodes CASSLGDRVDYEQYF.

The rearrangement joins TRBV19 to TRBJ1-5; 8 bases are a match to TRBD1. The germline V gene has CDR1 LNHDA and CDR2 SQIVND (reference sequence). J lost 0 bases, V lost 7 bases, and 5 bases had no gene match. The CDR3 loop spans 15 amino acids. This chain's CDR3 is CASMDRAPSNQPQHF. The CDR3 DNA is TGTGCCAGTATGGACAGGGCCCCTAGCAATCAGCCCCAGCATTTT.

The CDR3 bases are TGTGCCAGTAGTATGGGGTTTGGACTGAGCTCAACTAATGAAAAACTGTTTTTT. Its translation is CASSMGFGLSSTNEKLFF. J is TRBJ1-4 and V is TRBV19; the D is unclear. Trimming stripped 3 bases from V and 0 bases from J, with 17 bases between. The V gene's germline CDR1 is LNHDA and CDR2 SQIVND (reference sequence). The CDR3 runs 18 residues.

The gene calls are TRBV19 and TRBJ1-2; 7 nucleotides match TRBD1. Germline V gene sequence: CDR1 LNHDA, CDR2 SQIVND (reference sequence). The trim removed 7 bases at V and 8 bases at J, leaving 13 bases unmatched. The length of the CDR3 is 14 residues. CDR3 residues: CASTIKQGPRGYTF. The CDR3 DNA follows: TGTGCCAGTACCATCAAACAGGGGCCGAGGGGCTACACCTTC.

The V call is TRBV4-1, the J call TRBJ1-2; D remains unclear. This CDR3 comprises 15 residues. Trimming left V 0 bases short and J 4 bases short, with 12 bases between. CDR1 is MGHRA and CDR2 is YSYEKL in the germline V gene. CDR3 region: CASSQDLNSRYGYTF. Written as DNA, the CDR3 is TGCGCCAGCAGCCAAGATTTGAACAGCCGCTATGGCTACACCTTC.

This clone occurred a few times. V is TRBV7-2 and J is TRBJ2-1; 14 bases agree with TRBD2. Unmatched junction bases numbered 7, after V lost 2 bases and J lost 16 bases. This CDR3 is built from 14 residues. The germline V gene encodes CDR1 SGHTA and CDR2 FQGNSA. The CDR3 coding sequence is TGTGCCAGCAGCTTACGGGGACTAGCGGGGGTACAATTCTTC. It codes for CASSLRGLAGVQFF.

This clone was seen a few times. The chain uses TRBV30 and TRBJ1-1, with D unresolved. The CDR3 extends over 12 amino acids. The V gene lost 0 bases and the J gene lost 4 bases, with 6 bases spanning the gap. Germline CDR1 GTSNPN, CDR2 SVGIG (reference sequence). Written as DNA, the CDR3 is TGTGCCTGGAGTGTACTCGTCACTGAAGCTTTCTTT. Encoded protein: CAWSVLVTEAFF.

The chain employs TRBV11-2 and TRBJ2-3, with 12 bases lining up with TRBD2. The CDR3 covers 17 residues. CDR1 is SGHAT, CDR2 FQNNGV, per germline. Losses at the gene ends were 2 bases for V and 5 bases for J; bases not matched to a gene: 8. The CDR3 region has the DNA TGTGCCAGCAGCTTAACGGTGACTAGCGGGAGCCAAGATACGCAGTATTTT. Protein product: CASSLTVTSGSQDTQYF.

This chain connects TRBV30 to TRBJ1-6; D is uncertain. Germline V gene sequence: CDR1 GTSNPN, CDR2 SVGIG (reference sequence). Trimming stripped 3 bases from V and 7 bases from J, with 7 bases between. The CDR3 contains 12 residues. The DNA for the CDR3 is TGTGCCTGGAGCCTGCAAAATTCACCCCTCCACTTT. This sequence encodes CAWSLQNSPLHF.

Only one count was recorded for this clone. The rearrangement uses TRBV6-5 and TRBJ2-1; 9 positions match TRBD1. The CDR3 has 14 residues. Germline lookup yields CDR1 MNHEY and CDR2 SVGAGI. Trimming took 6 bases from V and 8 from J; bases not matched to a gene: 8. The CDR3 nucleotides read TGTGCCAGCAGCCGGGACAGGGCGGGGTATGAGCAGTTCTTC. Protein product: CASSRDRAGYEQFF.

The sample holds a few counts of this clone. V and J are TRBV6-5 and TRBJ2-2; no clear D gene. V was cut by 0 bases and J by 7 bases, with 6 bases left in between. The CDR3 length is 13 residues. Germline loops: CDR1 MNHEY, CDR2 SVGAGI. CDR3 sequence (DNA): TGTGCCAGCAGTTACTCTCTTCTCGGGGAGCTGTTTTTT. As protein: CASSYSLLGELFF.

The J gene is TRBJ1-3, the V gene TRBV7-2, with TRBD1 as a possible D gene (6 bases). The CDR3 covers 16 residues. Between the trimmed V and J ends, which lost 5 bases and 7 bases, there was a span of 21 bases. Germline CDR1 reads SGHTA; CDR2 reads FQGNSA. The CDR3 sequence is CASSPNWGGLTNTIYF. The CDR3 DNA reads as TGTGCCAGCAGCCCGAATTGGGGGGGCCTTACTAACACCATATATTTT.

J is TRBJ1-4 and V is TRBV29-1; D remains unclear. This CDR3 has 13 residues. Trimming cost V 6 bases and J 4 bases, with 12 bases left between them. In germline, CDR1 is SQVTM, CDR2 ANQGSEA. The CDR3 region has the DNA TGCAGCGTCAGCTTCGATTTTAATGAAAAACTGTTTTTT. The encoded protein is CSVSFDFNEKLFF.

The rearrangement joins TRBV5-6 to TRBJ1-2; TRBD1 agrees at 10 bases. This CDR3 contains 16 residues. Germline V gives CDR1 SGHDT, CDR2 YYEEEE. V shed 3 bases, J shed 4 bases, and the junction held 9 bases outside the gene matches. The CDR3 sequence is CASSSVGTGEVYGYTF. In DNA, the CDR3 is TGTGCCAGCAGCTCCGTCGGGACAGGGGAGGTCTATGGCTACACCTTC.

The chain combines TRBV18 with TRBJ2-3; 8 bases line up with TRBD1. From germline, CDR1 is KGHSH and CDR2 LQKENI. The V segment lost 3 bases and the J segment 5 bases; nucleotides outside the gene matches: 13. The length of the CDR3 is 17 residues. The CDR3 sequence: CASSPLRPGQGGDTQYF. Written as DNA, the CDR3 is TGTGCCAGCTCACCCTTACGACCCGGACAGGGAGGAGATACGCAGTATTTT.

The chain has TRBV9 and TRBJ2-5; tentatively, D is TRBD1 or TRBD2 (5 bases each). The DNA matches TRBJ2-7 better at its end, which makes the J call doubtful. This CDR3 contains 15 residues. Germline assignment: CDR1 SGDLS and CDR2 YYNGEE. Here the CDR3 DNA reads TGTGCCAGCAGTCTAGCAGGGTCTCTCTCCTACGAGCAGTACTTC. Translated, it gives CASSLAGSLSYEQYF.

The V gene is TRBV5-1, the J gene TRBJ2-1, with 9 nucleotides matching TRBD2. Germline values: CDR1 SGHRS, CDR2 YFSETQ. The CDR3 sequence is 14 residues long. Unmatched junction bases numbered 2, after V lost 4 bases and J lost 3 bases. Here the CDR3 reads CASSMTSGYNEQFF. The CDR3 DNA is TGCGCCAGCAGCATGACTAGCGGCTACAATGAGCAGTTCTTC.

This chain's CDR3 is CASSPFVPGTGSGANVLTF. In DNA, the CDR3 is TGTGCCAGCTCACCTTTTGTCCCCGGGACAGGCTCTGGGGCCAACGTCCTGACTTTC. This chain uses TRBV18 with TRBJ2-6; 8 bases are shared with TRBD1. Germline CDR1 and CDR2: KGHSH and LQKENI. The J segment lost 0 bases and the V segment lost 3 bases, leaving 10 bases of the junction unmatched. This CDR3 contains 19 residues.

This chain uses TRBV12-5 with TRBJ1-1; no clear D. Germline V lookup: CDR1 LGHNT, CDR2 FRNRAP. V lost 0 bases and J 8 bases, leaving 13 bases between the germline ends. This CDR3 has 14 amino acids. CDR3 sequence reads: CASGLVLGWGEAFF. In DNA, the CDR3 is TGTGCTAGTGGTTTGGTACTGGGCTGGGGAGAAGCTTTCTTT.

On this clone: The sample contains more than one DNA sequence encoding this CDR3. The genes are TRBV20-1 and TRBJ1-3; D not resolved. The CDR3 runs to 11 residues. Trimming left V 6 bases short and J 4 bases short, with 7 bases between. Germline CDR1 and CDR2: DFQATT and SNEGSKA (reference sequence). The CDR3 DNA reads as TGCAGTGCCCGGGGAGGAAACACCATATATTTT. Translation gives CSARGGNTIYF.

V usage is TRBV7-6 and J usage is TRBJ1-4; maybe TRBD1 (6 bases). Trimming removed 5 bases at V and 8 bases at J, with 21 bases between. The germline V gene has CDR1 SGHVS and CDR2 FNYEAQ. CDR3 length equals 16 residues. CDR3 in DNA: TGTGCCAGCAGCGGAGCGAACTCTCTCCAGGGGGAAAAACTGTTTTTT. Translating it yields CASSGANSLQGEKLFF.

The chain uses TRBV7-8 and TRBJ2-2, with 8 bases aligning to TRBD2. Trimming removed 5 bases from V and 3 bases from J; junction bases left unmatched: 8. The germline CDR1 and CDR2 sequences are SGHVS and FQNEAQ. The CDR3 is 16 amino acids. The CDR3 loop is CASSTRGGRYTGELFF. CDR3 in DNA: TGTGCCAGCAGCACCCGGGGGGGCCGGTACACCGGGGAGCTGTTTTTT.

This clone appeared a single time. The chain is built from TRBV7-9 and TRBJ1-1; TRBD1 aligns across 7 bases. Trimming removed 10 bases from V and 5 bases from J; junction bases left unmatched: 10. The CDR3 contains 13 residues. Germline V gene data show CDR1 as SEHNR and CDR2 as FQNEAQ (reference sequence). The CDR3 here is CATPGAGGTEAFF. The CDR3 coding sequence is TGTGCCACCCCTGGGGCAGGGGGTACTGAAGCTTTCTTT.

This sequence joins TRBV11-3 and TRBJ2-5; 12 bases match TRBD2. Trimming at V came to 5 bases and at J to 5 bases, leaving 6 bases not matched to a gene. Per the germline V gene, CDR1 is SGHNT and CDR2 is YENEEA. The CDR3 has 15 amino acids. CDR3 DNA sequence: TGTGCCAGCAGCCCACGACTAGCGGGGGCCGAGACCCAGTACTTC. Protein sequence: CASSPRLAGAETQYF.

The chain links TRBV4-2 to TRBJ1-5; a possible D gene is TRBD1 (5 bases). The CDR3 contains 17 residues. The V gene lost 0 bases and the J gene lost 1 base, with 13 bases spanning the gap. The V gene's germline CDR1 is LGHNA and CDR2 YNFKEQ. Written as DNA, the CDR3 is TGTGCCAGCAGCCAAGAGAGTACCGGGACCAGCAATCAGCCCCAGCATTTT. This gives the protein CASSQESTGTSNQPQHF.

The rearrangement links TRBV11-2 to TRBJ2-2; possibly TRBD2 for D (6 bases). The CDR3 loop spans 15 amino acids. CDR1 is SGHAT, CDR2 FQNNGV, per germline. Trimming removed 5 bases at V and 7 bases at J, with 17 bases between. The CDR3 DNA reads TGTGCCAGCAGCCCGGGTAGCGGCGCTAGCGGGGAGCTGTTTTTT. Encoded protein: CASSPGSGASGELFF.

V gene TRBV7-9 combines with J gene TRBJ2-2; D is possibly TRBD1 (5 bases). Germline V CDR1 and CDR2: SEHNR, FQNEAQ (reference sequence). CDR3 length: 17 amino acids. Deletions cut 5 bases from V and 5 bases from J, with 21 bases between. DNA for the CDR3: TGTGCCAGCAGCCCCCTCCAGGGTAGGGGCCGGACCGGGGAGCTGTTTTTT. Its translation is CASSPLQGRGRTGELFF.